The entry below describes one T cell receptor beta chain. The sample is drawn from a study of technical replicates of blood from several donors. Germline V lookup: CDR1 SGHVS, CDR2 FNYEAQ. Losses at the gene ends were 1 base for V and 6 bases for J; bases not matched to a gene: 9. This CDR3 is built from 15 residues. This table comes from immunoSEQ multiplex PCR, and its TCRdb copy is limited to in-frame clones, with some not included. The table shows around 68,000 clones, with about 97% occurring only once. Specimen: T cells isolated from PBMCs. The chain links TRBV7-6 to TRBJ2-7, with TRBD2 matching 7 bases. The TCR originated in a human donor in good health. The CDR3 coding sequence is TGTGCCAGCAGCTTAGACACGACTAGCCTTGGCGAGCAGTACTTC. Translated, it gives CASSLDTTSLGEQYF.